These T cell receptor beta chains were read from a single sample in a study of T cells in Graves' hyperthyroidism and ophthalmopathy. TCRdb analysed the multiplex PCR reads with MiXCR anew, one entry per CDR3 protein. The table records roughly 800,000 distinct CDR3 sequences, 35% to 40% of them present only once. Sequenced material: blood. Source of these receptors: a man aged 18 to 30 with Graves' hyperthyroidism. Each CDR3 is given with its conserved first and last residue. The D gene is left open where the match is weak. Only some rows state a clone size, as once, few, many or a class for expanded clones.

TRBD1	-	TRBJ1-1	TRBV10-2	TGCGCCAACAGTTTGGACAGGGCAAACACTGAAGCTTTGTTT	CANSLDRANTEALF
-	-	TRBJ1-2	TRBV7-9	TGTGCCAGCAGCCCCCTCCTCGGCAGGCATAACTATGGCTACACCTTC	CASSPLLGRHNYGYTF
-	-	TRBJ2-7	TRBV5-5	TGTGCCAGCAGCTTGGCCGAAGGGGCTGGGATCCAGTACGAGCAGTACTTC	CASSLAEGAGIQYEQYF
-	many	TRBJ1-4	TRBV2	TGTGCCAGCAGTGAACAGGGAGGTGATGAAAAACTGTTTTTT	CASSEQGGDEKLFF
-	-	TRBJ1-6	TRBV7-2	TGTGCCAGCAGCTATGACAGATTTTATAATTCACCCCTCCACTTT	CASSYDRFYNSPLHF
-	few	TRBJ1-4	TRBV2	TGTGCCAGCAGACTCTCGTGGGCAACTAATGAAAAACTGTTTTTT	CASRLSWATNEKLFF
-	many	TRBJ2-7	TRBV19	TGTGCCAGTAGTATGGGTGCCGAGCAGTACTTC	CASSMGAEQYF
TRBD1	-	TRBJ1-2	TRBV10-3	TGTGCCACCGGGACAGATAACTATGGCTACACCTTC	CATGTDNYGYTF
-	many	TRBJ2-2	TRBV24-1	TGTGCCACCAGTGATGCTACACCGTTCGCGAACACCGGGGAGCTGTTTTTT	CATSDATPFANTGELFF
-	many	TRBJ1-1	TRBV2	TGTGCCAGCATGGGACGGGGTTTAGGCACTGAAGCTTTCTTT	CASMGRGLGTEAFF
TRBD2	once	TRBJ2-7	TRBV29-1	TGCAGCGTTGGCTGGGGGGGGGGAAACTCCTACGAGCAGTACTTC	CSVGWGGGNSYEQYF
TRBD1	-	TRBJ1-5	TRBV29-1	TGCAGCGTCAAGACAGGGGATCAGCCCCAGCATTTT	CSVKTGDQPQHF
-	many	TRBJ1-2	TRBV20-1	TGCAGTGCTATAGGTGGGCAGGGAGGCTATGGCTACACCTTC	CSAIGGQGGYGYTF
TRBD2	few	TRBJ2-7	TRBV7-2	TGTGCCAGCAGCTTATCCGCCGCTAGCGGGCAGGGTGAGCAGTACTTC	CASSLSAASGQGEQYF
TRBD1	-	TRBJ2-7	TRBV7-6	TGTGCCAGCAGCCCCTGGACAGGGGGCGCCTCCGAGCAGTACTTC	CASSPWTGGASEQYF
-	-	TRBJ1-1	TRBV29-1	TGCAACGTAGACCGGGGAAACACTGAAGCTTTCTTT	CNVDRGNTEAFF
TRBD1	many	TRBJ1-2	TRBV7-9	TGTGCCAGCAGCTCCGTGGGACAGCTCATTCCGGGATACACCTTC	CASSSVGQLIPGYTF
-	many	TRBJ2-6	TRBV19	TGTGCCAGCAGCCGGGCCTCTGGGGCCAACGTCCTGACTTTC	CASSRASGANVLTF
-	few	TRBJ2-6	TRBV27	TGTGCCAGCAGGCCAGGGGTCTCTGGGGCCAACGTCCTGACTTTC	CASRPGVSGANVLTF
-	many	TRBJ1-1	TRBV19	TGTGCCAGTACACCCGGACGGCCGAACACTGAAGCTTTCTTT	CASTPGRPNTEAFF
-	few	TRBJ1-1	TRBV19	TGTGCCAGTAGTATACTAATAAGGGCTGGGGAAGAAGCTTTCTTT	CASSILIRAGEEAFF
-	-	TRBJ1-3	TRBV19	TGTGCCAGTACCATGTGGGCGACTGGAAACACCATATATTTT	CASTMWATGNTIYF
-	once	TRBJ2-7	TRBV12-3/TRBV12-4	TGTGCCAGCAGCCCGAGGGTAGGCTACGAGCAGTACTTC	CASSPRVGYEQYF
-	-	TRBJ1-1	TRBV7-9	TGTGCCAGCAGGACTCAGACGGGCACTGAAGCTTTCTTT	CASRTQTGTEAFF
TRBD2	-	TRBJ2-5	TRBV13	TGTGCCAGCAGCTTAGTTGGACTAGCGGGAGAGACCCAGTACTTC	CASSLVGLAGETQYF
-	-	TRBJ2-3	TRBV9	TGTGCCAGCAGCCCCCTAGGTAGCACAGATACGCAGTATTTT	CASSPLGSTDTQYF
-	-	TRBJ2-7	TRBV5-1	TGCGCCAGCAGCTTGGTTGAAGGGGCGCCCTCCTACGAGCAGTACTTC	CASSLVEGAPSYEQYF
-	-	TRBJ1-4	TRBV20-1	TGCAGTGCTCCCGAGGGCTTCCGGACAGCAACTAATGAAAAACTGTTTTTT	CSAPEGFRTATNEKLFF
TRBD1	few	TRBJ1-6	TRBV2	TGTGCCAGCACCCAGCGGGACAGCACTAATTCACCCCTCCACTTT	CASTQRDSTNSPLHF
-	many	TRBJ1-1	TRBV29-1	TGCAGCGTTGAAGAAGATTCCGCAGCATTCTTT	CSVEEDSAAFF
TRBD1	many	TRBJ1-3	TRBV7-9	TGTGCCAGCAGCCTACAGGGGGCAAACACCATATATTTT	CASSLQGANTIYF
TRBD1	many	TRBJ1-1	TRBV7-9	TGTGCCAGCAGCTCGGGACAGAGCCCTGAAGCTTTCTTT	CASSSGQSPEAFF